One T cell receptor beta chain is described in this entry. Assay: immunoSEQ multiplex PCR; the TCRdb copy retains only in-frame clones and omits some. The sample holds 30,000 to 40,000 clones, nearly 90% seen once. The data are from a study of STAT5B mutations in CD4+ large granular lymphocyte leukemia. Overall study: Among healthy donors, a particular HLA allele went with more CDR3 'QG' motifs.

The J segment lost 7 bases and the V segment lost 0 bases, leaving 9 bases of the junction unmatched. This CDR3 has 16 amino acids. The germline V gene has CDR1 SGHKS and CDR2 YYEKEE (reference sequence). This chain uses TRBV5-5 with TRBJ2-1; TRBD2 agrees at 8 bases. This sequence originates from a human donor in good health. Sequencing input: CD4+ T cells from blood buffy coats. The CDR3 DNA is TGTGCCAGCAGCTTGGCGGTTAGCGGGGTCTGGAATGAGCAGTTCTTC. Protein: CASSLAVSGVWNEQFF.